These T cell receptor beta chains were read from a single sample in a study of CD8 T cells in Susac syndrome. Each CDR3 protein is one row after TCRdb ran MiXCR on the immunoSEQ multiplex PCR reads. The sample includes about 300,000 distinct CDR3 sequences, around 85% of them seen just once. Sequencing was performed on CD8+ T cells from PBMCs. These receptors originate from a human donor with multiple sclerosis. Both conserved end residues are part of each CDR3. A D gene is named only where the DNA matches it firmly. Some rows have no size entry. The others give once, few or many, or a class for an expanded clone.

d_gene | j_gene | abundance | v_gene | CDR3aa | CDR3nt
TRBD1 | TRBJ2-3 | NA | TRBV28 | CASSLLGQGDTQYF | TGTGCCAGCAGTTTATTGGGACAGGGGGATACGCAGTATTTT
TRBD2 | TRBJ2-3 | few | TRBV27 | CASRTSGMSDTQYF | TGTGCCAGTAGGACTAGCGGGATGTCAGATACGCAGTATTTT
TRBD1 | TRBJ2-7 | once | TRBV27 | CASSLWGQGLSEQYF | TGTGCCAGCAGTTTATGGGGACAGGGTCTTTCCGAGCAGTACTTC
TRBD1 | TRBJ2-7 | few | TRBV7-2 | CASNRGNTYEQYF | TGTGCCAGCAACAGGGGCAATACCTACGAGCAGTACTTC
NA | TRBJ2-7 | NA | TRBV9 | CASSVDPGSHEQYF | TGTGCCAGCAGCGTAGATCCAGGGTCCCACGAGCAGTACTTC
NA | TRBJ1-2 | NA | TRBV20-1 | CSARDPQDPPLAYTF | TGCAGTGCTAGAGATCCCCAGGATCCCCCACTAGCCTACACCTTC
NA | TRBJ2-3 | NA | TRBV7-6 | CASSLAAVLADTQYF | TGTGCCAGCAGCTTGGCCGCTGTGCTTGCAGATACGCAGTATTTT
TRBD2 | TRBJ2-7 | NA | TRBV20-1 | CSAEPGTSGNEEWYEQYF | TGCAGTGCTGAACCCGGGACTAGCGGGAACGAGGAGTGGTACGAGCAGTACTTC
NA | TRBJ2-1 | NA | TRBV12-3/TRBV12-4 | CASSLVGSPNEQFF | TGTGCCAGCAGTTTAGTTGGGTCGCCCAATGAGCAGTTCTTC
NA | TRBJ1-1 | NA | TRBV6-2/TRBV6-3 | CASSYTGYTEAFF | TGTGCCAGCAGTTACACAGGGTACACTGAAGCTTTCTTT
NA | TRBJ1-1 | once | TRBV4-3 | CASSSSRVWDEAFF | TGCGCCAGCAGCTCCAGCAGGGTATGGGATGAAGCTTTCTTT
TRBD2 | TRBJ2-1 | NA | TRBV10-2 | CASSGADPGTSGRASYNEQFF | TGCGCCTCTTCCGGGGCTGACCCCGGGACTAGCGGGAGGGCCTCCTACAATGAGCAGTTCTTC
NA | TRBJ2-1 | NA | TRBV6-5 | CASSYRGFSYNEQFF | TGTGCCAGCAGTTACAGGGGATTCTCCTACAATGAGCAGTTCTTC
NA | TRBJ1-2 | NA | TRBV20-1 | CSARDLGIYGYTF | TGCAGTGCTAGAGATTTGGGGATCTATGGCTACACCTTC
TRBD1 | TRBJ2-3 | NA | TRBV29-1 | CSAVRGLADTQYF | TGCAGCGCAGTCAGGGGGCTGGCAGATACGCAGTATTTT
TRBD1 | TRBJ2-1 | NA | TRBV7-9 | CASSSINPGQGF | TGTGCCAGCAGCTCGATTAATCCGGGACAGGGGTTC
NA | TRBJ1-1 | NA | TRBV14 | CASSQDRVRVPSWNTEAFF | TGTGCCAGCAGCCAAGATAGAGTAAGGGTTCCTTCGTGGAACACTGAAGCTTTCTTT
NA | TRBJ1-2 | once | TRBV4-3 | CASSQDRGDNYGYTF | TGCGCCAGCAGCCAAGACAGGGGCGATAACTATGGCTACACCTTC
TRBD2 | TRBJ2-7 | NA | TRBV29-1 | CSVGPSGSYEQYF | TGCAGCGTTGGTCCTAGCGGCTCCTACGAGCAGTACTTC
NA | TRBJ2-1 | NA | TRBV29-1 | CSVVGGAVSYNEQFF | TGCAGCGTTGTCGGGGGAGCCGTCTCCTACAATGAGCAGTTCTTC
NA | TRBJ2-3 | NA | TRBV29-1 | CSVEGTPRSTDTQYF | TGCAGCGTTGAAGGGACACCCAGAAGCACAGATACGCAGTATTTT
TRBD2 | TRBJ2-1 | NA | TRBV4-1 | CASSPLAGGPREQFF | TGCGCCAGCAGCCCCTTAGCGGGAGGGCCCCGTGAGCAGTTCTTC
NA | TRBJ2-1 | NA | TRBV7-9 | CASSFGLTNEQFF | TGTGCCAGCAGCTTCGGGCTAACCAATGAGCAGTTCTTC
TRBD1 | TRBJ1-5 | NA | TRBV19 | CASSFGQGYQPQHF | TGTGCCAGTAGTTTCGGACAGGGGTACCAGCCCCAGCATTTT
NA | TRBJ2-7 | NA | TRBV12-5 | CASGLEWGYEQYF | TGTGCTAGTGGTTTGGAATGGGGATACGAGCAGTACTTC
NA | TRBJ2-5 | NA | TRBV14 | CASSQVHLREPGQTQYF | TGTGCCAGCAGCCAAGTACATCTCCGGGAACCCGGGCAGACCCAGTACTTC